The next 16 T cell receptor beta chains were all read from a single sample in a study of T cell responses to AZD1222 COVID-19 vaccine listed by TCRdb under 2021. Library creation used the immunoSEQ multiplex PCR assay. The table comes from immuneACCESS by way of TCRdb, which keeps in-frame sequences with V and J called. Part of the clones is missing from these tables; in studies checked, under half for an unresolved V gene and the rest for unknown reasons. The sample table contains 70,000 to 95,000 clones; only one count was recorded for around 93% of them. The ten top clones hold less than 35% of the sample. This specimen's time point label, interpreted: about 28 days (+/-7) after the second vaccine dose. Sequenced here: peripheral blood, sampled 28 days after the second AZD1222 dose. These receptors were obtained from an adult who received the AZD1222 COVID-19 vaccine.

V is TRBV14 and J is TRBJ1-2; unclear D gene. Germline V gene sequence: CDR1 SGHDN, CDR2 FVKESK. The length of the CDR3 is 15 residues. Trimming removed 4 bases at V and 2 bases at J, with 14 bases between. DNA for the CDR3: TGTGCCAGCAGCCGAAACTTGGGCCCGAACTATGGCTACACCTTC. It is translated as CASSRNLGPNYGYTF. Complete variable domain (other parts from reference TRBV14 and TRBJ1-2): EAGVTQFPSHSVIEKGQTVTLRCDPISGHDNLYWYRRVMGKEIKFLLHFVKESKQDESGMPNNRFLAERTGGTYSTLKVQPAELEDSGVYFCASSRNLGPNYGYTFGSGTRLTVV.

In this sample, this clone turned up once. V is TRBV7-3 and J is TRBJ2-7, with D hard to call. Germline V gene sequence: CDR1 SGHTA, CDR2 FQGTGA. This CDR3 has 14 residues. V gave up 1 base and J gave up 5 bases, with 12 bases separating them. As DNA, the CDR3 is TGTGCCAGCAGCTTAAGTCCGGGTTTGAACGAGCAGTACTTC. This sequence encodes CASSLSPGLNEQYF.

CDR3 sequence: CASSLSTGYDGGYTF. The DNA for the CDR3 is TGTGCCAGCAGTTTATCGACAGGGTACGATGGTGGCTACACCTTC. The chain uses TRBV28 and TRBJ1-2, with 7 bases identical to TRBD1. V dropped 1 base and J dropped 7; count of bases not matched to a gene: 9. CDR3 length: 15 amino acids. Germline loops: CDR1 MDHEN, CDR2 SYDVKM.

The V gene is TRBV7-6, the J gene TRBJ2-1; 10 positions match TRBD2. This CDR3 is built from 17 residues. V trimming: 1 base; J trimming: 7 bases; junction bases outside the gene matches: 10. Germline CDR1 reads SGHVS; CDR2 reads FNYEAQ. CDR3: CASSLGSGTSVSNEQFF. The CDR3, as DNA: TGTGCCAGCAGCTTAGGAAGTGGGACTAGCGTGTCTAATGAGCAGTTCTTC.

V and J are TRBV6-5 and TRBJ1-1; D not certain. Germline CDR1 MNHEY, CDR2 SVGAGI. The germline V and J ends were trimmed by 0 bases and 1 base, with 9 bases remaining between them. The CDR3 spans 15 residues. Written as DNA, the CDR3 is TGTGCCAGCAGTTACTCAAAACGGGCGAACACTGAAGCTTTCTTT. It translates to CASSYSKRANTEAFF.

The chain joins TRBV7-6 to TRBJ2-1, with 8 nucleotides matching TRBD2. The CDR3 is made up of 17 amino acids. V gave up 2 bases and J gave up 2 bases; unmatched junction bases: 8. Germline CDR1 and CDR2: SGHVS and FNYEAQ. The CDR3 DNA reads TGTGCCAGCAGCTTAAGAGGAGGCGGGAGGCCCTACAATGAGCAGTTCTTC. It is translated as CASSLRGGGRPYNEQFF.

This rearrangement joins TRBV5-1 to TRBJ2-2; unclear D gene. The length of the CDR3 is 13 residues. CDR1 is SGHRS and CDR2 is YFSETQ in the germline V gene. V lost 4 bases and J 9 bases, leaving 13 bases between the germline ends. The CDR3 region has the DNA TGCGCCAGCAGCCCAGAAACCGACCGGGAGCTGTTTTTT. As protein: CASSPETDRELFF.

The rearrangement uses TRBV9 and TRBJ1-1; D perhaps matches TRBD1 (5 bases). Germline CDR1 SGDLS, CDR2 YYNGEE. The germline V and J ends were trimmed by 3 bases and 0 bases, with 12 bases remaining between them. The CDR3 spans 15 residues. The CDR3 region is CASSGGSPLNTEAFF. CDR3 nucleotides: TGTGCCAGCAGCGGGGGCAGTCCATTGAACACTGAAGCTTTCTTT.

The chain uses TRBV2 and TRBJ2-3; D is unclear. Germline V gene sequence: CDR1 SNHLY, CDR2 FYNNEI. V gave up 8 bases and J gave up 1 base, with 10 bases separating them. The CDR3 contains 13 residues. The CDR3 loop reads CASVTIRTDTQYF. The CDR3 region has the DNA TGTGCCAGCGTCACTATACGCACAGATACGCAGTATTTT.

The gene calls are TRBV4-2 and TRBJ1-5; no firm D call. Per the germline V gene, CDR1 is LGHNA and CDR2 is YNFKEQ. Between the trimmed V and J ends, which lost 0 bases and 2 bases, there was a span of 8 bases. The CDR3 is made up of 15 amino acids. The CDR3 here is CASSQDTRGNQPQHF. The CDR3 DNA reads as TGTGCCAGCAGCCAAGATACCCGGGGCAATCAGCCCCAGCATTTT.

This clone was observed once. V usage is TRBV28 and J usage is TRBJ1-6; D gene uncertain. The V end lost 3 bases, the J end lost 10 bases, and 10 bases lay between the germline ends. Germline V gene data show CDR1 as MDHEN and CDR2 as SYDVKM. The CDR3 spans 13 residues. CDR3 nucleotide sequence: TGTGCCAGCAGTTTCGGGAGTTGGTCACCCCTCCACTTT. Translating gives CASSFGSWSPLHF.

V usage is TRBV6-5 and J usage is TRBJ1-5, with D unresolved. V lost 6 bases and J 1 base, leaving 13 bases between the germline ends. Germline V lookup: CDR1 MNHEY, CDR2 SVGAGI. The CDR3 sequence is 15 residues long. CDR3 sequence reads: CASRGQFGSNQPQHF. The CDR3 bases are TGTGCCAGCAGAGGGCAGTTTGGAAGCAATCAGCCCCAGCATTTT.

The chain has TRBV19 and TRBJ2-4; TRBD1 might be the D (5 bases). The V and J ends lost 2 bases and 7 bases respectively, with 9 bases between them. The CDR3 loop spans 13 amino acids. Germline V gene sequence: CDR1 LNHDA, CDR2 SQIVND (reference sequence). The CDR3 loop is CASSIRGANIQYF. The CDR3 DNA follows: TGTGCCAGTAGTATAAGGGGCGCGAACATTCAGTACTTC.

This chain links TRBV28 with TRBJ2-7; D unresolved. This CDR3 spans 11 amino acids. V was shortened by 5 bases and J by 7 bases, with 9 bases between the two germline ends. Germline CDR1 and CDR2: MDHEN and SYDVKM. CDR3 nucleotides: TGTGCCAGCAGTCAAAATCGGGAGCAGTACTTC. It translates to CASSQNREQYF.

This chain joins TRBV5-5 and TRBJ2-1; 9 nucleotides align to TRBD1. The germline CDR1 and CDR2 sequences are SGHKS and YYEKEE (reference sequence). The CDR3 contains 15 residues. The V and J ends lost 1 base and 8 bases, in that order; junction bases with no gene match: 7. CDR3 region: CASSLSRTGAYEQFF. The CDR3 DNA follows: TGTGCCAGCAGCTTGTCCCGGACAGGGGCCTATGAGCAGTTCTTC.

The chain joins TRBV7-9 to TRBJ2-7; 10 nucleotides match TRBD2. Germline assignment: CDR1 SEHNR and CDR2 FQNEAQ (reference sequence). This CDR3 spans 15 amino acids. V trimming: 5 bases; J trimming: 3 bases; junction bases outside the gene matches: 7. The CDR3 DNA sequence: TGTGCCAGCAGCAGTCTAGCGGGAGCCTACTACGAGCAGTACTTC. Translated: CASSSLAGAYYEQYF.